This paragraph reports one T cell receptor (beta chain). The V gene lost 2 bases and the J gene lost 6 bases, with 12 bases spanning the gap. CDR1 is SGHTA and CDR2 is FQGNSA in the germline V gene. The CDR3 has 14 residues. All of the donors resided in Nashville, Tennessee, and each was a Caucasian adult. These data originate in a study of shared clonotypes between healthy human individuals. Over several immunoSEQ plates, each subset's genomic DNA was distributed in even portions. A roughly 200 ng quantity of DNA, 25,000 to 35,000 T cell genomes, went into the sorted-subset replicate PCRs. In the authors' methods: Junction-only immunoSEQ data arrived without quality scores, meaning filtering differed. Libraries were prepared by immunoSEQ multiplex PCR; TCRdb keeps only in-frame clonotypes and omits some of them. V and J calls and clone size are those listed in that table; D and trimming were worked out from the DNA. The table has some 1.5 million clones, about 98% seen once.

The TCR was taken from a man aged 25 to 40 in good health. The sequenced sample was naive CD4+ T cells sorted from blood. Subset reported: CD45RA+ positively selected. This chain uses TRBV7-2 with TRBJ2-3; tentative D call: TRBD1 (5 bases). This chain's CDR3 is CASSLTGVLDTQYF. The DNA for the CDR3 is TGTGCCAGCAGCTTAACAGGCGTGTTGGATACGCAGTATTTT.